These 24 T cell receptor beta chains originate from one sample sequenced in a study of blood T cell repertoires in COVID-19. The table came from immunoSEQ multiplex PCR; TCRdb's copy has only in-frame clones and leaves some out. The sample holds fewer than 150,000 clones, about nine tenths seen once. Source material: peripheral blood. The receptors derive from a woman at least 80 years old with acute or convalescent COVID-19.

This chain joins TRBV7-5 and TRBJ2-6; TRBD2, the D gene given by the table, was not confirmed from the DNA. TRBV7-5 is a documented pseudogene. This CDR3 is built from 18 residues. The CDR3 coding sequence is TGTGCCAGAAGCTTAGGGGAGGGCCCGCAGTCTGGGGCCAACGTCCTGACTTTC. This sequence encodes CARSLGEGPQSGANVLTF.

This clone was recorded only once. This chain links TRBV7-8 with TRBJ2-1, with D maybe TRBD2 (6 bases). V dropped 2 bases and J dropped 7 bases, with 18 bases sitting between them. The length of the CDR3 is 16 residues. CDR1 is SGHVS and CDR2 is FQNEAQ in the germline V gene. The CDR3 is CASSLIRGTGGNEQFF. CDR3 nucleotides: TGTGCCAGCAGCTTAATCCGGGGGACTGGAGGTAATGAGCAGTTCTTC.

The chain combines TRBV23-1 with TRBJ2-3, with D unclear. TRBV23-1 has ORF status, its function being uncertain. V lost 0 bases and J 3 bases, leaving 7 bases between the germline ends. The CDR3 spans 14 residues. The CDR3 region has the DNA TGCGCCAGCAGTCAATCTGAAGCAACAGATACGCAGTATTTT. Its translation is CASSQSEATDTQYF.

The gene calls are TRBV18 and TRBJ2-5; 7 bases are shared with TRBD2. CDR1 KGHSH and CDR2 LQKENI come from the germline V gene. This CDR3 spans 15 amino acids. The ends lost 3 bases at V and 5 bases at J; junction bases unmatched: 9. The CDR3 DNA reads TGTGCCAGCTCACCCCTTGGGGCGGGGGTCGAGACCCAGTACTTC. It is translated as CASSPLGAGVETQYF. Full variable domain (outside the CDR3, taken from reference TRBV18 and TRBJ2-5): NAGVMQNPRHLVRRRGQEARLRCSPMKGHSHVYWYRQLPEEGLKFMVYLQKENIIDESGMPKERFSAEFPKEGPSILRIQQVVRGDSAAYFCASSPLGAGVETQYFGPGTRLLVL.

The CDR3 region is CASSYSAGFDGYTF. The CDR3 nucleotides are TGTGCCAGCAGTTACTCGGCAGGGTTCGATGGCTACACCTTC. This chain joins TRBV6-6 and TRBJ1-2; tentative D call: TRBD1 (5 bases). The CDR3 runs to 14 residues. Trimming shortened V by 0 bases and J by 6 bases, and 11 bases separated the two germline ends. Looked up from germline, CDR1 is MNHNY and CDR2 is SVGAGI (reference sequence).

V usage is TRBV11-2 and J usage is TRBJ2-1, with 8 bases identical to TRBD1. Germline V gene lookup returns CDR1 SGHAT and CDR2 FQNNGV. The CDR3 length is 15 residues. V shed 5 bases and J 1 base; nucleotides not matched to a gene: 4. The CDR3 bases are TGTGCCAGCAGCGCAACAGGGGGGTCCTACAATGAGCAGTTCTTC. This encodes CASSATGGSYNEQFF.

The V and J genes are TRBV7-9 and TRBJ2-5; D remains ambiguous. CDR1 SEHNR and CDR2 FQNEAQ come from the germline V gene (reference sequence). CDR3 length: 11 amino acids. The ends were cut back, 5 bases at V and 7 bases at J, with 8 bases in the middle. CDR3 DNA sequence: TGTGCCAGCAGCCAAAGCCCGACCCAGTACTTC. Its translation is CASSQSPTQYF.

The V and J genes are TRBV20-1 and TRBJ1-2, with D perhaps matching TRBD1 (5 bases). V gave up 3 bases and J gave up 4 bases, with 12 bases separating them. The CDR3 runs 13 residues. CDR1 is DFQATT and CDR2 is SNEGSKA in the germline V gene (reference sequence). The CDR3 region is CSASPGLSYGYTF. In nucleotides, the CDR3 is TGCAGTGCTAGTCCAGGGCTTTCCTATGGCTACACCTTC.

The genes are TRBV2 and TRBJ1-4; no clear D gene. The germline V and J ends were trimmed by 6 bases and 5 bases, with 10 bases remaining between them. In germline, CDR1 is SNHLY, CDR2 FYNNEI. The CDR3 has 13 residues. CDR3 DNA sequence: TGTGCCAGCAGGCGGGATCCCAATGAAAAACTGTTTTTT. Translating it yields CASRRDPNEKLFF.

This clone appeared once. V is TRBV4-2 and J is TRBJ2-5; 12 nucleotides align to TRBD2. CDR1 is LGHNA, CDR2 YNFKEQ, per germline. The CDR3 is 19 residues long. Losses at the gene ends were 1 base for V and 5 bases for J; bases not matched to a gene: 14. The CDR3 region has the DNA TGTGCCAGCAGCCAAGCTGGGACTAGCGGGTCCACCGTATTCGAGACCCAGTACTTC. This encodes CASSQAGTSGSTVFETQYF.

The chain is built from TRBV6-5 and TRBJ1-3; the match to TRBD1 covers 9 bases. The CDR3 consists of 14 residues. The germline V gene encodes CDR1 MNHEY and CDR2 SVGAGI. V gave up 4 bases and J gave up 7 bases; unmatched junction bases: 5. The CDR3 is CASSWTGDENTIYF. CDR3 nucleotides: TGTGCCAGCAGTTGGACAGGGGATGAGAACACCATATATTTT.

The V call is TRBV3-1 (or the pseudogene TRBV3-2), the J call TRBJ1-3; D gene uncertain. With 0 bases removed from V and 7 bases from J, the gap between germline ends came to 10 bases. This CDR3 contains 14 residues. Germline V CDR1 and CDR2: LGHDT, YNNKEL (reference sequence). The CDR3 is CASSQDIRSNTIYF. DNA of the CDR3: TGTGCCAGCAGCCAAGATATACGGAGTAACACCATATATTTT.

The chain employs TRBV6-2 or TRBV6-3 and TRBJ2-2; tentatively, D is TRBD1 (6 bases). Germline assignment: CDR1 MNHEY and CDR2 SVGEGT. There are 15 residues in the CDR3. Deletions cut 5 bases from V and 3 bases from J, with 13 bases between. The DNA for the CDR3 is TGTGCCAGCAGTCTAATACAGGGATACACCGGGGAGCTGTTTTTT. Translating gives CASSLIQGYTGELFF.

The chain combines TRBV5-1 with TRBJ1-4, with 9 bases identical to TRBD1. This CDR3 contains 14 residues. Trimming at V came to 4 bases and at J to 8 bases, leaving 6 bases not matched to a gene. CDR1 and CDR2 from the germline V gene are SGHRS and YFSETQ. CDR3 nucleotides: TGCGCCAGCAGCCGGGACAGGGATCGCGAAAAACTGTTTTTT. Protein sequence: CASSRDRDREKLFF.

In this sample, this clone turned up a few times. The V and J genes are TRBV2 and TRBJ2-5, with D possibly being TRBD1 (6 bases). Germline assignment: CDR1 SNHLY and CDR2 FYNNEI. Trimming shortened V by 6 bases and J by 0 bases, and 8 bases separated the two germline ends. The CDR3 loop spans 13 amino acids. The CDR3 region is CASRGTYQETQYF. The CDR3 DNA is TGTGCCAGCAGAGGGACATACCAAGAGACCCAGTACTTC.

The CDR3 region has the DNA TGTGCCAGTAGGAAAGACAGGGGTAACTATGGCTACACCTTC. Amino acids: CASRKDRGNYGYTF. The chain combines TRBV19 with TRBJ1-2; 8 nucleotides agree with TRBD1. Germline V gene sequence: CDR1 LNHDA, CDR2 SQIVND (reference sequence). Unmatched junction bases numbered 4, after V lost 6 bases and J lost 1 base. The CDR3 is made up of 14 amino acids.

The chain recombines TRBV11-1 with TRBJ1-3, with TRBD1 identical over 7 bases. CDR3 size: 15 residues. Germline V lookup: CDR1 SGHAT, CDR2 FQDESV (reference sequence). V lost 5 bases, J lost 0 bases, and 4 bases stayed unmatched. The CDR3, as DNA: TGTGCCAGCAGCGCGGGACAGACCTCTGGAAACACCATATATTTT. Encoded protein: CASSAGQTSGNTIYF.

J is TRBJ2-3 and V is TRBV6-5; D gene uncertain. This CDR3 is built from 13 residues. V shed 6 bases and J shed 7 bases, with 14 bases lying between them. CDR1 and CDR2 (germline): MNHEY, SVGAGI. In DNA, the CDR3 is TGTGCCAGCAGGACACCCTTGGGTAATACGCAGTATTTT. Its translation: CASRTPLGNTQYF.

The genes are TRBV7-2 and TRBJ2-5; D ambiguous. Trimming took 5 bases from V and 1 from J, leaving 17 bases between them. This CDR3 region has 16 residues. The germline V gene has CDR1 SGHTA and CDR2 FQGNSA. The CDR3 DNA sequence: TGTGCCAGCAGCCTTCAATCCTTACTCGTCCAAGAGACCCAGTACTTC. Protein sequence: CASSLQSLLVQETQYF.

CDR3 bases: TGTGCCAGCAGCCACCCGGACAGGGTCTGGACCGGGGAGCTGTTTTTT. Protein sequence: CASSHPDRVWTGELFF. The chain combines TRBV3-1 (or the pseudogene TRBV3-2) with TRBJ2-2; 8 bases are a match to TRBD1. Trimming at V came to 3 bases and at J to 5 bases, leaving 8 bases not matched to a gene. Germline CDR1 reads LGHDT; CDR2 reads YNNKEL (reference sequence). The CDR3 has 16 residues.

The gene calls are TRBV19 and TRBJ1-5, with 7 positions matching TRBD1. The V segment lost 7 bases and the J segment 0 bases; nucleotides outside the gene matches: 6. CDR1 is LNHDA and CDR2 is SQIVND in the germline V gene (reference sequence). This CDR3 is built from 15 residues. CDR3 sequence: CASTPTGFSNQPQHF. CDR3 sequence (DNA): TGTGCCAGTACCCCGACAGGGTTTAGCAATCAGCCCCAGCATTTT.

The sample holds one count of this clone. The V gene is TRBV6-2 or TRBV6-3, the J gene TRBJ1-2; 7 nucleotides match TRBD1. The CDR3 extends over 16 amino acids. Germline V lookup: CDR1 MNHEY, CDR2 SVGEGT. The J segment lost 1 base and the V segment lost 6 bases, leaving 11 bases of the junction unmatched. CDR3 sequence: CASSPLRTGLNYGYTF. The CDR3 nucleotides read TGTGCCAGCAGCCCACTCAGGACAGGACTTAACTATGGCTACACCTTC.

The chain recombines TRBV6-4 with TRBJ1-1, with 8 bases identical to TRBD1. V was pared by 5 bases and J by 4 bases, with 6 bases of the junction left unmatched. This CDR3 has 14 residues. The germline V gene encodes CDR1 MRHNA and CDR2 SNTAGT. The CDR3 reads CASSHTGGITEAFF. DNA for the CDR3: TGTGCCAGCAGTCATACAGGGGGTATCACTGAAGCTTTCTTT.

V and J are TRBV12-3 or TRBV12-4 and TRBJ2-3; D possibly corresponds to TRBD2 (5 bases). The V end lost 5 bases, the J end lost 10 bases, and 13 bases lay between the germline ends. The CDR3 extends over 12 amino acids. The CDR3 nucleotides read TGTGCCAGCAGTCTCCCTCCCGGGGCGCAGTATTTT. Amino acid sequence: CASSLPPGAQYF.